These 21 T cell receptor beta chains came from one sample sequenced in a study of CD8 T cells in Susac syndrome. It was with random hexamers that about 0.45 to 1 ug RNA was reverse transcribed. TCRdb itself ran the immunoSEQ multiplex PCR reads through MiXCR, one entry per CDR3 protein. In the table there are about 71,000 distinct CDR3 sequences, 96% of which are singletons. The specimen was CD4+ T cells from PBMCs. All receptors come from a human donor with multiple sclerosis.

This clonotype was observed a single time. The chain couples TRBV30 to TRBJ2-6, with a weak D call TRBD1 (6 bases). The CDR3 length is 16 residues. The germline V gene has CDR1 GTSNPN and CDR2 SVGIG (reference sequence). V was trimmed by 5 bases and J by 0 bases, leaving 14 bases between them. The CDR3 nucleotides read TGTGCCTGGGGACCGGGACACAACTCTGGGGCCAACGTCCTGACTTTC. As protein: CAWGPGHNSGANVLTF.

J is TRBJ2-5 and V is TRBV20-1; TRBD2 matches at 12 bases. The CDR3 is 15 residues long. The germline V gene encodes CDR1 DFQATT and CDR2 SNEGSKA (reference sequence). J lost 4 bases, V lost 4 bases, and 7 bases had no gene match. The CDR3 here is CSANLAGGLRETQYF. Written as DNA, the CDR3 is TGCAGTGCTAATCTAGCGGGGGGGCTACGAGAGACCCAGTACTTC.

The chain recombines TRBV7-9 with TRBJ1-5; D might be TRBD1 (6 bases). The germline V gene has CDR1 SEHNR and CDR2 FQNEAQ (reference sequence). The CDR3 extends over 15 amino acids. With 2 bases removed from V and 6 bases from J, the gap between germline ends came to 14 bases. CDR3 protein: CASSLNGQPTQPQHF. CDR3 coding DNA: TGTGCCAGCAGCTTAAATGGACAGCCCACTCAGCCCCAGCATTTT.

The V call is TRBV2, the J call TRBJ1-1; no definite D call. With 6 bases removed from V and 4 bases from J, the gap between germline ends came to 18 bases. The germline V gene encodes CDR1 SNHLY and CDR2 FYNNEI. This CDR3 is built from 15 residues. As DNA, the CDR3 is TGTGCCAGCAGACGCTACTGGCAGGTGGGCACTGAAGCTTTCTTT. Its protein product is CASRRYWQVGTEAFF.

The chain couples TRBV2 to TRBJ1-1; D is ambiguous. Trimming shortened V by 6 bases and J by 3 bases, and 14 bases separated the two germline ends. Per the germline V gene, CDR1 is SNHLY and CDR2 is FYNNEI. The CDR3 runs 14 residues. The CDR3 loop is CASRLTSKDTEAFF. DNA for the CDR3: TGTGCCAGCAGGCTGACCTCTAAGGACACTGAAGCTTTCTTT. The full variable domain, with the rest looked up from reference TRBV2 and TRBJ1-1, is EPEVTQTPSHQVTQMGQEVILRCVPISNHLYFYWYRQILGQKVEFLVSFYNNEISEKSEIFDDQFSVERPDGSNFTLKIRSTKLEDSAMYFCASRLTSKDTEAFFGQGTRLTVV.

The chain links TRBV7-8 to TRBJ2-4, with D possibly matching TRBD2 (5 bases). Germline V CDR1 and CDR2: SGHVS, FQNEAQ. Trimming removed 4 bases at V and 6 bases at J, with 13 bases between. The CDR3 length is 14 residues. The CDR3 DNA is TGTGCCAGCAGCTCTACTTCAGGAGGAAACATTCAGTACTTC. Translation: CASSSTSGGNIQYF.

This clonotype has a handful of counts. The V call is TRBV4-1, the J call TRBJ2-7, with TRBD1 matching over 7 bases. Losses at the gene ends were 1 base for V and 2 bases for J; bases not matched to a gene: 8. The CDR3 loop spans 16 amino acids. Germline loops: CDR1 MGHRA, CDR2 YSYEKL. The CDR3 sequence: CASSQGLETGPYEQYF. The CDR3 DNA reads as TGCGCCAGCAGCCAAGGTTTGGAGACAGGGCCCTACGAGCAGTACTTC.

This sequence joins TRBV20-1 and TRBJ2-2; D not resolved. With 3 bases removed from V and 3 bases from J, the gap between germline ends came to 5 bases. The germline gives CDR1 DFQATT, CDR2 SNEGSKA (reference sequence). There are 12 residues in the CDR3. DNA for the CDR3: TGCAGTGCTAGTAGGGACACCGGGGAGCTGTTTTTT. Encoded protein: CSASRDTGELFF.

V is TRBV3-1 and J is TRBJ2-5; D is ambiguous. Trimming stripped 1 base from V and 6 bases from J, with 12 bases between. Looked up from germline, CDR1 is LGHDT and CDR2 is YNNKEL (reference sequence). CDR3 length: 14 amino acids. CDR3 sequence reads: CASSQVVGMKTQYF. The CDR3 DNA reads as TGTGCCAGCAGCCAAGTGGTGGGGATGAAGACCCAGTACTTC.

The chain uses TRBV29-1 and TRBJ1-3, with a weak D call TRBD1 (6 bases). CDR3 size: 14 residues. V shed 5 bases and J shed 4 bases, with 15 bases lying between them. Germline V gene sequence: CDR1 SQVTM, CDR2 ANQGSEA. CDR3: CSVTTGSAGNTIYF. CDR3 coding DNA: TGCAGCGTTACCACAGGGAGTGCGGGAAACACCATATATTTT.

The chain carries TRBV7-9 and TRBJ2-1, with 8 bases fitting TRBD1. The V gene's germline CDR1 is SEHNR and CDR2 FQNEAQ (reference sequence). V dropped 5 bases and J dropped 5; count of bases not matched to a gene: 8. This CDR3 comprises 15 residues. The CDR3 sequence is CASSRSTGVDNEQFF. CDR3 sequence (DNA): TGTGCCAGCAGCCGCTCGACAGGGGTGGACAATGAGCAGTTCTTC.

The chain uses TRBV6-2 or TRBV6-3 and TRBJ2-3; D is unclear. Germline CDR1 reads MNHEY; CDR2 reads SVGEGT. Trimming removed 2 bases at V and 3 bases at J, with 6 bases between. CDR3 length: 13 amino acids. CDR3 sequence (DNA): TGTGCCAGCAGTTACCGGAAGACAGATACGCAGTATTTT. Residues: CASSYRKTDTQYF.

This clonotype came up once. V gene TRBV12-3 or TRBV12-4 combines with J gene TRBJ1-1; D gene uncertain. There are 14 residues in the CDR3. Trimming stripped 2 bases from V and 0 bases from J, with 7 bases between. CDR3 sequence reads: CASSLTGMNTEAFF. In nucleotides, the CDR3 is TGTGCCAGCAGTTTAACGGGCATGAACACTGAAGCTTTCTTT.

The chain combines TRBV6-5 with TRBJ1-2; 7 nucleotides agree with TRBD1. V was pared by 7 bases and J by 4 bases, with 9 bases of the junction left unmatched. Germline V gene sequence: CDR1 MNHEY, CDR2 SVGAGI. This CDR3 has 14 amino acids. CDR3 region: CASKITGTAYGYTF. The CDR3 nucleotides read TGTGCCAGCAAAATAACCGGGACAGCCTATGGCTACACCTTC.

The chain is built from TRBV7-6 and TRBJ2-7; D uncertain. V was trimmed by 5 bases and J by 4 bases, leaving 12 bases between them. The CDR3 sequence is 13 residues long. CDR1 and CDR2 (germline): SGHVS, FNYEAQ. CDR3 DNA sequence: TGTGCCAGCAGCCCGTTCGGGTCATACGAGCAGTACTTC. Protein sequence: CASSPFGSYEQYF.

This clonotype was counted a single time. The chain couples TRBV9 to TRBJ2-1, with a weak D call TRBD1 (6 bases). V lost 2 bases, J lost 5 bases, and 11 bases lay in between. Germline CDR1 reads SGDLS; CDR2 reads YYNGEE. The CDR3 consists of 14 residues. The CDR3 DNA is TGTGCCAGCAGCGTTGGGGACACCCACAATGAGCAGTTCTTC. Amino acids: CASSVGDTHNEQFF.

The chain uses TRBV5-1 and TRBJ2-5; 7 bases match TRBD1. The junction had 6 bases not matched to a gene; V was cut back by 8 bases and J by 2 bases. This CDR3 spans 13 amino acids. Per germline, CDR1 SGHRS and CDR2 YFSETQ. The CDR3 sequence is CASRTGVQETQYF. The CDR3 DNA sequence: TGCGCCAGTAGAACAGGGGTTCAAGAGACCCAGTACTTC.

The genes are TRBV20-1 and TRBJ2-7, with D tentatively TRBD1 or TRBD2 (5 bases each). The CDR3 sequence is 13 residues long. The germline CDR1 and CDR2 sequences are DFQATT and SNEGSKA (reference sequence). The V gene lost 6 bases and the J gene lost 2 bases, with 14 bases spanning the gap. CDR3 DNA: TGCAGTGCCGCTGGGACGTCTGCCTACGAGCAGTACTTC. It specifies CSAAGTSAYEQYF.

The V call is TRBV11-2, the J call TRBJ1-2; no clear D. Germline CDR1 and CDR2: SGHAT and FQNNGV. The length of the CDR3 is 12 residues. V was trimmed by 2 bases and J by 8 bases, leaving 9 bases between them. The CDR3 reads CASSLFDSGYTF. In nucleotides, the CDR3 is TGTGCCAGCAGCTTATTCGATTCCGGCTACACCTTC. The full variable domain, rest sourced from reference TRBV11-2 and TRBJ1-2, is EAGVAQSPRYKIIEKRQSVAFWCNPISGHATLYWYQQILGQGPKLLIQFQNNGVVDDSQLPKDRFSAERLKGVDSTLKIQPAKLEDSAVYLCASSLFDSGYTFGSGTRLTVV.

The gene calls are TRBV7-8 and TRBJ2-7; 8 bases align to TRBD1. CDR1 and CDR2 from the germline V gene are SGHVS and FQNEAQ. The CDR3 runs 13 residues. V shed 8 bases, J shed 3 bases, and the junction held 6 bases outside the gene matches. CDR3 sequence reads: CASAGDRSYEQYF. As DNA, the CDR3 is TGTGCCAGCGCTGGGGACAGGAGCTACGAGCAGTACTTC.

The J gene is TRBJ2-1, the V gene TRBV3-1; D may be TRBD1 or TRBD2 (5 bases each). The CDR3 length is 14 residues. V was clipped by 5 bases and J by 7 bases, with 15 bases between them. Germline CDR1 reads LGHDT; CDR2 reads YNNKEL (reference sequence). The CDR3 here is CASSYSGSGNEQFF. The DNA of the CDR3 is TGTGCCAGCAGCTATTCAGGGAGCGGAAATGAGCAGTTCTTC.